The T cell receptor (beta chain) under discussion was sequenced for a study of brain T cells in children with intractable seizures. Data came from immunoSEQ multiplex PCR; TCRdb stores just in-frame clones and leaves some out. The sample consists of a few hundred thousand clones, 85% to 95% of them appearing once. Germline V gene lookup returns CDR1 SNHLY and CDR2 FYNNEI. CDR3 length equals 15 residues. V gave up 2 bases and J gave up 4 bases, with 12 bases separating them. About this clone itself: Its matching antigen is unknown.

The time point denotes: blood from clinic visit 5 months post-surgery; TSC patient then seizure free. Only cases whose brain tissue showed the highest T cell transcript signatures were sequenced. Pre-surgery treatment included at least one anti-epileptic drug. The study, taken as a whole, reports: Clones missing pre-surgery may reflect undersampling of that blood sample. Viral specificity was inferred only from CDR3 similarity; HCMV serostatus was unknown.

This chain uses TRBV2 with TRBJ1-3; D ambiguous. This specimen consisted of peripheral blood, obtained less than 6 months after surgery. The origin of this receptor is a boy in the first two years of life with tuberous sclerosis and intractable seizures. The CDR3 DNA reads TGTGCCAGCAGTGAAAGGACGTCGTCGGGAAACACCATATATTTT. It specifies CASSERTSSGNTIYF.